This T cell receptor (beta chain) was captured by sequencing in a study of regulatory T cells in long-lasting Graves disease. The study's findings and limits: The study found lower TCR diversity in persistent Graves' patients than in newly diagnosed ones.

There are 14 residues in the CDR3. Germline V gives CDR1 KGHSH, CDR2 LQKENI. The V and J ends lost 3 bases and 6 bases respectively, with 13 bases between them. For TCR beta, libraries came from iRepertoire HTBI primers and Arm-PCR of CDR3 regions. TCRdb processed the multiplex PCR reads anew with MiXCR; each CDR3 protein has one entry. The sample carries roughly 560,000 distinct CDR3 sequences, more than 10% recorded once. Documented time point: newly diagnosed GD, antithyroid drugs for less than 3 months. Making the TCR library involved RNA that had been extracted from PBMCs. In regard to this clonotype: What it recognizes is unknown.

The same data also contributed to another study, on T cells in Graves' hyperthyroidism and ophthalmopathy. That source notes: Stability of Graves' hyperthyroidism was defined as absent ophthalmopathy progression within 18 months. HTBI primers were used for first-round RT-PCR of the TCR CDR3. Blood held most thyroid clonotypes expanded above 0.001 frequency.

The sequencing used peripheral blood mononuclear cells (PBMCs), collected at new diagnosis, from a patient treated with antithyroid drugs. This sequence was found in a woman under 40 with Graves disease. The V gene is TRBV18, the J gene TRBJ2-3; D remains unclear. CDR3 sequence: CASSPSAMADTQYF. The CDR3 DNA sequence: TGTGCCAGCTCACCCTCTGCCATGGCGGATACGCAGTATTTT.